One sample yielded the 2 T cell receptor beta chains listed below, sequenced in a study of shared clonotypes between healthy human individuals. Generated by immunoSEQ multiplex PCR, the TCRdb table keeps only in-frame clones and is missing some. This table holds 640,000 or so clones, about two thirds found once. The sequencing sample was made of memory CD4+ T cells sorted from blood. The subset is: CD45RA-negative fraction. The origin of the receptors is a woman aged 30 to 39 in good health.

This clone was counted a few times. The J gene is TRBJ1-2, the V gene TRBV25-1; 7 bases agree with TRBD1. The CDR3 loop spans 12 amino acids. Germline CDR1 MGHDK, CDR2 SYGVNS. V trimming: 4 bases; J trimming: 6 bases; junction bases outside the gene matches: 2. CDR3 protein: CASSADRDGYTF. In nucleotides, the CDR3 is TGTGCCAGCAGTGCCGACAGGGATGGCTACACCTTC.

The rearrangement uses TRBV27 and TRBJ2-3, with 8 bases matching TRBD2. Germline values: CDR1 MNHEY, CDR2 SMNVEV (reference sequence). This CDR3 is 19 amino acids long. V lost 6 bases and J lost 2; bases outside the gene matches: 19. CDR3 DNA: TGTGCCAGCAGCGCAATAATAAAAAGCGGGAGCGCGTCCACAGATACGCAGTATTTT. This gives the protein CASSAIIKSGSASTDTQYF.